This paragraph reports one T cell receptor (beta chain). Antigen specificity is unknown. This entry comes from a study of cytomegalovirus exposure and HLA in healthy donors. Study-level results: It was shown in a later analysis that HLA-associated TCR beta chains were more clonally expanded than other, equally common chains. It was reported in a later analysis that an Asian-associated ancestry cluster showed fewer N-insertions than the approximately 700-donor mean.

Although they were nominally healthy when sampled, donors likely had unrecorded immune exposures. In the PCR, 60 Vbeta and 13 Jbeta primers were used. The method was immunoSEQ multiplex PCR; TCRdb's version includes in-frame clones alone and lacks a portion of them. The table has around 65,000 clones, 65% to 70% seen once; the top ten hold over 15%. The CDR3 is 15 amino acids. Trimming took 5 bases from V and 0 from J, leaving 8 bases between them. Germline CDR1 reads LNHDA; CDR2 reads SQIVND (reference sequence). This receptor was taken from a man between 35 and 55 years old in good health and CMV-seropositive. This chain joins TRBV19 and TRBJ2-6; TRBD2 is a possible D gene (5 bases). The sequencing input was PBMCs. The CDR3: CASSPSLSGANVLTF. The CDR3 DNA reads TGTGCCAGTAGTCCTAGCCTCTCTGGGGCCAACGTCCTGACTTTC. Together with reference TRBV19 and TRBJ2-6, the CDR3 gives the full variable domain: DGGITQSPKYLFRKEGQNVTLSCEQNLNHDAMYWYRQDPGQGLRLIYYSQIVNDFQKGDIAEGYSVSREKKESFPLTVTSAQKNPTAFYLCASSPSLSGANVLTFGAGSRLTVL.